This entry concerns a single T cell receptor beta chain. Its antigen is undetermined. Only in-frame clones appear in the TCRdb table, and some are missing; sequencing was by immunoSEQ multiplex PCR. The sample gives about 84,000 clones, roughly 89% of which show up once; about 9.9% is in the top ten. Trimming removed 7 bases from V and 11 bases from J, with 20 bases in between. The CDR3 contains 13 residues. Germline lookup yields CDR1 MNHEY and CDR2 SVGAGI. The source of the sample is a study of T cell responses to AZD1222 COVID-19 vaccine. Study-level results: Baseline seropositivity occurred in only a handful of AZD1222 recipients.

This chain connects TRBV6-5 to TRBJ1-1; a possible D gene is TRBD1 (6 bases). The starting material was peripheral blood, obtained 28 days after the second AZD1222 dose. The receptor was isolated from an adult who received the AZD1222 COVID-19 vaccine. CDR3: CASTNRDTLRAFF. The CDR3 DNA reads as TGTGCCAGCACCAACCGGGACACCCTTCGCGCTTTCTTT.